One T cell receptor (beta chain) is described in this entry. The data stem from a study of blood T cell repertoires in COVID-19. On the study more broadly: Researchers got acute and convalescent COVID-19 samples from the United States, Italy and Spain. Sources were T cells, B-cell-depleted T cells, or PBMCs; the material itself was cDNA or gDNA.

Per the authors' pipeline: Scientists estimated how many nucleated cells there were by amplifying reference gene primers. The repertoire was sequenced with immunoSEQ multiplex PCR; TCRdb's copy has only in-frame clones and lacks some. V and J calls and clone size are given by that table; D and trimming were obtained from the DNA. The profile shows 90,000 to 110,000 clones, 81% of them singletons. The CDR3 covers 13 residues. CDR1 is GTSNPN and CDR2 is SVGIG in the germline V gene (reference sequence). The V end was cut by 1 base, the J end by 8 bases, with 12 bases between. The sequence came from a woman in her 70s with acute or convalescent COVID-19. The sequencing input was peripheral blood. V and J are TRBV30 and TRBJ1-3; D gene ambiguous. CDR3 DNA sequence: TGTGCCTGGAGTGCAGGAGGTAGGGACACCATATATTTT. Its protein is CAWSAGGRDTIYF. The whole variable domain, remainder taken from reference TRBV30 and TRBJ1-3, is SQTIHQWPATLVQPVGSPLSLECTVEGTSNPNLYWYRQAAGRGLQLLFYSVGIGQISSEVPQNLSASRPQDRQFILSSKKLLLSDSGFYLCAWSAGGRDTIYFGEGSWLTVV.